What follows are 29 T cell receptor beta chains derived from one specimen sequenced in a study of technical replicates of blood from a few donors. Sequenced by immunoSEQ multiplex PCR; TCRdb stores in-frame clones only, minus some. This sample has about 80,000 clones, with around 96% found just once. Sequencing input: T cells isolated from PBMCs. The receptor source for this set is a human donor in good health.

For the CDR3, the DNA is TGTGCCAGCAGTTACCTAGGGGCCGGGGAAAAACTGTTTTTT. Amino acid sequence: CASSYLGAGEKLFF. This sequence joins TRBV6-6 and TRBJ1-4; D possibly corresponds to TRBD1 (5 bases). CDR1 MNHNY and CDR2 SVGAGI come from the germline V gene (reference sequence). The CDR3 contains 14 residues. Trimming shortened V by 2 bases and J by 8 bases, and 12 bases separated the two germline ends.

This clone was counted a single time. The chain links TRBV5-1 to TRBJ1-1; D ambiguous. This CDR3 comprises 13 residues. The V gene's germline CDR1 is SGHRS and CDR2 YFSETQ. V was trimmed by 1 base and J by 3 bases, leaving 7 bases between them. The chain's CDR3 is CASSLTSDTEAFF. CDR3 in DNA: TGCGCCAGCAGCTTGACTTCCGACACTGAAGCTTTCTTT.

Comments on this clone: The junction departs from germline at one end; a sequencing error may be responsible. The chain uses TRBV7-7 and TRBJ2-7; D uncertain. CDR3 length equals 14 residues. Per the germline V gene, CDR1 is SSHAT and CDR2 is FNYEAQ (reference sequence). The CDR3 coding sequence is TGTGCTAGCAGCCCTCCTACCACTCCCTACGAGCAGTACTTC. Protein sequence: CASSPPTTPYEQYF. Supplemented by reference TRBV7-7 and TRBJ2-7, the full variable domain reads GAGVSQSPRYKVTKRGQDVTLRCDPISSHATLYWYQQALGQGPEFLTYFNYEAQPDKSGLPSDRFSAERPEGSISTLTIQRTEQRDSAMYRCASSPPTTPYEQYFGPGTRLTVT.

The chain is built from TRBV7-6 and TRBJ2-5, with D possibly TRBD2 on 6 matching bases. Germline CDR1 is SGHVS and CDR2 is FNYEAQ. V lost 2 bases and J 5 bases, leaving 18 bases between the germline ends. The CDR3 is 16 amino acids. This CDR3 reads CASSLNGLGGRETQYF. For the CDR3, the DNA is TGTGCCAGCAGCTTAAATGGCCTAGGAGGGAGGGAGACCCAGTACTTC.

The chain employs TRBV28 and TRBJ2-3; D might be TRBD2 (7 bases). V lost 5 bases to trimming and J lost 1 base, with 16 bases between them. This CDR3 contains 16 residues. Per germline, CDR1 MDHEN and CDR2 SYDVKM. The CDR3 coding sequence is TGTGCCAGCAGTACCCGGGGGGCCCAGGGCACAGATACGCAGTATTTT. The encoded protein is CASSTRGAQGTDTQYF.

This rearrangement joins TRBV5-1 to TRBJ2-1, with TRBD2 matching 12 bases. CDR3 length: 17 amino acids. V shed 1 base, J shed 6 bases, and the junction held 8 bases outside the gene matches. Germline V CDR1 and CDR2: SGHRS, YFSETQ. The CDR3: CASSLLPSGRGLNEQFF. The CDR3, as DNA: TGCGCCAGCAGCTTGCTTCCTAGCGGGAGGGGACTCAATGAGCAGTTCTTC.

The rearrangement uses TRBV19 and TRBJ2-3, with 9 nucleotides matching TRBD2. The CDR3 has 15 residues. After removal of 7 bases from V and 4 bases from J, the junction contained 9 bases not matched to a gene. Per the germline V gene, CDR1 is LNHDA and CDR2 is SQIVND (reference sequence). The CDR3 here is CASMPLAGIPDTQYF. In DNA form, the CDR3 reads TGTGCCAGTATGCCGCTAGCGGGAATTCCAGATACGCAGTATTTT.

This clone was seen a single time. As DNA, the CDR3 is TGTGCCAGCAGCCTGGAGGAGGAGTTAGAGCAGTTCTTC. This encodes CASSLEEELEQFF. V usage is TRBV21-1 and J usage is TRBJ2-1; the tabulated D call, TRBD2, remains unverified against the DNA. TRBV21-1 is a documented pseudogene. The CDR3 extends over 13 amino acids.

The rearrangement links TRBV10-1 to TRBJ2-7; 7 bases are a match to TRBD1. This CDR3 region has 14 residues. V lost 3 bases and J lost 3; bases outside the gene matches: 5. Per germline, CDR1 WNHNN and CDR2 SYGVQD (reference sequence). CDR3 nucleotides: TGCGCCAGCAGTGATGTACAGGGGAGCTACGAGCAGTACTTC. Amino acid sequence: CASSDVQGSYEQYF.

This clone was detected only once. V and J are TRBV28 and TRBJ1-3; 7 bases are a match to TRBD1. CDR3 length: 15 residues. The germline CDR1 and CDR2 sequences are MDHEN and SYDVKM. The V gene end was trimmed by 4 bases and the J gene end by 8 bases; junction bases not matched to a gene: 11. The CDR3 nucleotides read TGTGCCAGCAGTTCGGGCGACAGGGAGGCGGACACCATATATTTT. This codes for CASSSGDREADTIYF.

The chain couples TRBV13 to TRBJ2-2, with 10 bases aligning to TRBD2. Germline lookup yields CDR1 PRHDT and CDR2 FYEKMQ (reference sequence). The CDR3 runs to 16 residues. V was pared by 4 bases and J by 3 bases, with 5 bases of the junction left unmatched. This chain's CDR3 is CASSYNSGRHTGELFF. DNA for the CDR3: TGTGCCAGCAGCTACAATAGCGGGAGGCACACCGGGGAGCTGTTTTTT.

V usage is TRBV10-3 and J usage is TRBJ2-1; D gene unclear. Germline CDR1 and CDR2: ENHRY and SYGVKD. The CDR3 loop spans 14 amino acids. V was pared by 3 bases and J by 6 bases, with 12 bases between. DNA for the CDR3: TGTGCCATCAGTGAACCGCGGATTTTCAATGAGCAGTTCTTC. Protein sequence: CAISEPRIFNEQFF.

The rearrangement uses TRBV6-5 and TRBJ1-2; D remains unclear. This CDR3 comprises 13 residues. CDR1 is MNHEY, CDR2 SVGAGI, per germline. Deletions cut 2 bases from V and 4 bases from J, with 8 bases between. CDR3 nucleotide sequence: TGTGCCAGCAGTTACCTCAGAGGCTATGGCTACACCTTC. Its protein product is CASSYLRGYGYTF.

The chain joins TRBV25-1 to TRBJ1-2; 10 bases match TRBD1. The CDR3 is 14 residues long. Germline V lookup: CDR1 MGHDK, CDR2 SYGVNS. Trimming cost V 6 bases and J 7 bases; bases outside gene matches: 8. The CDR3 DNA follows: TGTGCCAGCAGGCCCGGACAGGGGGTGCGTGGCTACACCTTC. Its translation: CASRPGQGVRGYTF.

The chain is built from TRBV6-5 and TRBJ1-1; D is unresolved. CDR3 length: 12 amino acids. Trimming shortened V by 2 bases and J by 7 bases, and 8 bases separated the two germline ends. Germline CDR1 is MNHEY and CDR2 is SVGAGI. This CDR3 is CASSYLGVEAFF. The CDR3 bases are TGTGCCAGCAGTTACCTCGGAGTTGAAGCTTTCTTT.

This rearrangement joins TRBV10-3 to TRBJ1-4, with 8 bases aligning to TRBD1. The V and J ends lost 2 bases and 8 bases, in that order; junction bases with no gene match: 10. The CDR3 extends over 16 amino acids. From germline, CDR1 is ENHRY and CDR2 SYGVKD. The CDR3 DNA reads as TGTGCCATCAGTGAGGCGACGGACAGGGTTGGCGAAAAACTGTTTTTT. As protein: CAISEATDRVGEKLFF.

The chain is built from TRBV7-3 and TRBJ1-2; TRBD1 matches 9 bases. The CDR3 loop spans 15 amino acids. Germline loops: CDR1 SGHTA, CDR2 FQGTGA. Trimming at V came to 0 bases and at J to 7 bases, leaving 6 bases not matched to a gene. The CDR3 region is CASSLTEDRGSGYTF. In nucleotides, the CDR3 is TGTGCCAGCAGCTTAACTGAGGACAGGGGCTCTGGCTACACCTTC.

The CDR3 region is CASSLEREGYNEQFF. The DNA for the CDR3 is TGTGCCAGCAGCTTAGAGCGGGAGGGGTACAATGAGCAGTTCTTC. The J gene is TRBJ2-1, the V gene TRBV11-3; 9 bases match TRBD2. The CDR3 has 15 residues. Losses at the gene ends were 0 bases for V and 4 bases for J; bases not matched to a gene: 1. Germline V gene data show CDR1 as SGHNT and CDR2 as YENEEA.

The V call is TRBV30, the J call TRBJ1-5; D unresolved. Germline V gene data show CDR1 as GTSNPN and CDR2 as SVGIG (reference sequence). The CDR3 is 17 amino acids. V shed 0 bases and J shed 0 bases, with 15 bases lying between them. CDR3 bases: TGTGCCTGGAGTGTTGGACTAGATTTTTATAGCAATCAGCCCCAGCATTTT. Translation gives CAWSVGLDFYSNQPQHF.

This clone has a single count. The CDR3 DNA follows: TGCGCCAGCAGCCAAGAGTGGCAGGGAGGCACTGAAGCTTTCTTT. It is translated as CASSQEWQGGTEAFF. The chain combines TRBV4-1 with TRBJ1-1; TRBD1 might be the D (5 bases). The CDR3 has 15 residues. CDR1 and CDR2 from the germline V gene are MGHRA and YSYEKL. V was cut by 0 bases and J by 4 bases, with 12 bases left in between.

The CDR3 sequence: CASSLMPGLSYEQYF. DNA for the CDR3: TGTGCCAGCAGTTTAATGCCAGGGCTCTCCTACGAGCAGTACTTC. The V call is TRBV28, the J call TRBJ2-7; D possibly corresponds to TRBD1 (5 bases). CDR3 size: 15 residues. The germline V and J ends were trimmed by 2 bases and 0 bases, with 11 bases remaining between them. The germline V gene encodes CDR1 MDHEN and CDR2 SYDVKM.

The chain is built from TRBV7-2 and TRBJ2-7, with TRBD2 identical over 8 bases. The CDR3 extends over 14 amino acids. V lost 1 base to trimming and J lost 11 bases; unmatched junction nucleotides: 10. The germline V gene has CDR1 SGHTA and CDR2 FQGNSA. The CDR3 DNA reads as TGTGCCAGCAGCTTAGTGATTAGCGGGAATCTGGAGTACTTC. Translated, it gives CASSLVISGNLEYF.

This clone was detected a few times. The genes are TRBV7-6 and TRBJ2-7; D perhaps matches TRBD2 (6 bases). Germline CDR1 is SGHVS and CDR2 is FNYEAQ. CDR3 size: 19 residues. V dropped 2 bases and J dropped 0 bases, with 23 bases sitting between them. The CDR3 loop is CASSLYPLGGAGSSYEQYF. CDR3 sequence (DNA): TGTGCCAGCAGCTTATACCCCCTCGGGGGAGCGGGTAGCTCCTACGAGCAGTACTTC.

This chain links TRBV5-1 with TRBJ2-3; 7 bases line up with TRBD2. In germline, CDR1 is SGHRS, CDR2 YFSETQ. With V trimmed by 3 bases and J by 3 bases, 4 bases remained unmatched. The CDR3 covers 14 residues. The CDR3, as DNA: TGCGCCAGCAGCTCGGCGCGGGAGACAGATACGCAGTATTTT. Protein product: CASSSARETDTQYF.

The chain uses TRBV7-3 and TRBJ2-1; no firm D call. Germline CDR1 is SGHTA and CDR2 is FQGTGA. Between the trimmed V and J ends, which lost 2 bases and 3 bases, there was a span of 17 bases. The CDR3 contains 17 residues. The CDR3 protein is CASSLGNEQRGYNEQFF. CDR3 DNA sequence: TGTGCCAGCAGCTTAGGAAATGAGCAGCGAGGCTACAATGAGCAGTTCTTC.

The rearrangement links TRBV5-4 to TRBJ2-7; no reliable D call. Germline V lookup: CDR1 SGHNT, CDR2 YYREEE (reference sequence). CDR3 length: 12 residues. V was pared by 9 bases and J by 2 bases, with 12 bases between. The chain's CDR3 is CATRDGAYEQYF. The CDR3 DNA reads TGTGCCACAAGAGACGGAGCCTACGAGCAGTACTTC.

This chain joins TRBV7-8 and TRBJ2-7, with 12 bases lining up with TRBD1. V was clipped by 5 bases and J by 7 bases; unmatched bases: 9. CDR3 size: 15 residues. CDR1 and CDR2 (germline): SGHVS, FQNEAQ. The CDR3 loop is CASSLGTGGAGEQYF. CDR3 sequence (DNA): TGTGCCAGCAGCCTGGGGACAGGGGGCGCGGGGGAGCAGTACTTC.

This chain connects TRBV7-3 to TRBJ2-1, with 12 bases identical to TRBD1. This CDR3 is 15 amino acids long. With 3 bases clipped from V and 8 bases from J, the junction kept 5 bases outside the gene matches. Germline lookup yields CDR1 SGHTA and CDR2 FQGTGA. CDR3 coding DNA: TGTGCCAGCAGCTTTCTGGGACAGGGGGCGCATGAGCAGTTCTTC. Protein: CASSFLGQGAHEQFF.

CDR3: CAISDFSSTYEQYF. For the CDR3, the DNA is TGTGCCATCAGTGACTTTAGTTCTACCTACGAGCAGTACTTC. This rearrangement joins TRBV10-3 to TRBJ2-7; no firm D call. The CDR3 is 14 amino acids. V shed 3 bases and J shed 2 bases, with 11 bases lying between them. Germline V gene data show CDR1 as ENHRY and CDR2 as SYGVKD.